The 16 T cell receptor beta chains reported below all come from one sample, sequenced in a study of cytomegalovirus exposure and HLA in healthy donors. The PCR employed 60 Vbeta primers together with 13 Jbeta primers. Clones were read by immunoSEQ multiplex PCR, and TCRdb kept only the in-frame ones, dropping some. This repertoire shows roughly 120,000 clones, approximately 8.8% found once; its top ten account for 5.5%. The sequenced sample was PBMCs. The receptors stem from a man aged 35 to 55 in good health and CMV-seronegative.

This clone was observed once. The rearrangement uses TRBV7-6 and TRBJ1-1, with D maybe TRBD1 (6 bases). The CDR3 sequence is 15 residues long. Trimming left V 2 bases short and J 1 base short, with 11 bases between. In germline, CDR1 is SGHVS, CDR2 FNYEAQ. CDR3 residues: CASSLFGGRNTEAFF. In DNA, the CDR3 is TGTGCCAGCAGCTTATTCGGGGGGCGGAACACTGAAGCTTTCTTT.

This clone was observed a handful of times. The chain has TRBV5-1 and TRBJ2-7, with TRBD1 identical over 7 bases. This CDR3 has 12 amino acids. The germline CDR1 and CDR2 sequences are SGHRS and YFSETQ. V dropped 4 bases and J dropped 4; count of bases not matched to a gene: 2. The CDR3 here is CASSPGGYEQYF. The CDR3 DNA reads TGCGCCAGCAGCCCAGGGGGTTACGAGCAGTACTTC.

The chain is built from TRBV14 and TRBJ1-2, with 7 bases fitting TRBD1. The CDR3 sequence is 12 residues long. The germline V gene encodes CDR1 SGHDN and CDR2 FVKESK. Losses at the gene ends were 4 bases for V and 8 bases for J; bases not matched to a gene: 4. CDR3 in amino acids: CASSLDRVGYTF. Written as DNA, the CDR3 is TGTGCCAGCAGCCTTGACAGGGTGGGCTACACCTTC.

J is TRBJ2-5 and V is TRBV7-8; D may be TRBD1 (6 bases). The CDR3 runs to 14 residues. Germline values: CDR1 SGHVS, CDR2 FQNEAQ. V was shortened by 6 bases and J by 5 bases, with 16 bases between the two germline ends. CDR3 sequence: CASSFSGQRETQYF. The CDR3 nucleotides read TGTGCCAGCAGTTTTTCCGGACAGCGGGAGACCCAGTACTTC.

This chain uses TRBV6-5 with TRBJ1-2, with TRBD1 as a possible D gene (5 bases). The CDR3 consists of 14 residues. The germline V gene has CDR1 MNHEY and CDR2 SVGAGI. V was trimmed by 5 bases and J by 4 bases, leaving 14 bases between them. CDR3 nucleotide sequence: TGTGCCAGCAGTCAAGCCCTCGGGGGCTATGGCTACACCTTC. It encodes CASSQALGGYGYTF.

The chain employs TRBV5-4 and TRBJ1-2; weak D call: TRBD1 (6 bases). The CDR3 length is 16 residues. Germline V CDR1 and CDR2: SGHNT, YYREEE (reference sequence). Between the trimmed V and J ends, which lost 3 bases and 4 bases, there was a span of 19 bases. The CDR3 bases are TGTGCCAGCAGCTCGGGGGGGGCCCTCGGGTCCTATGGCTACACCTTC. This codes for CASSSGGALGSYGYTF.

This clone was picked up a small number of times. As the CDR3 is not closed by the conserved phenylalanine or tryptophan, this likely results from a read error. V gene TRBV9 combines with J gene TRBJ1-4, with unresolved D. This CDR3 has 12 residues. Germline V lookup: CDR1 SGDLS, CDR2 YYNGEE. Trimming pared 3 bases from V and 6 bases from J, leaving 6 bases between. As DNA, the CDR3 is TGTGCCAGCAGCGGCCACGATGAAAAACTGTTTGTT. It encodes CASSGHDEKLFV.

The V gene is TRBV27, the J gene TRBJ1-5, with D possibly TRBD1 on 5 matching bases. Trimming took off 3 bases at V and 4 bases at J, with 10 bases between the two ends. Germline values: CDR1 MNHEY, CDR2 SMNVEV (reference sequence). This CDR3 is 14 amino acids long. The DNA of the CDR3 is TGTGCCAGCAGTTTGCCAGGGCCTAATCAGCCCCAGCATTTT. Translation: CASSLPGPNQPQHF.

This clone was seen a few times. The chain recombines TRBV7-2 with TRBJ1-4; D may be TRBD1 (5 bases). Trimming took off 1 base at V and 7 bases at J, with 19 bases between the two ends. CDR1 and CDR2 (germline): SGHTA, FQGNSA. This CDR3 contains 17 residues. The CDR3 nucleotides are TGTGCCAGCAGCTTAGTTATCAATGCGCAGGGAGGTGAAAAACTGTTTTTT. Protein: CASSLVINAQGGEKLFF.

The chain uses TRBV10-3 and TRBJ2-5, with TRBD2 matching over 11 bases. Germline V lookup: CDR1 ENHRY, CDR2 SYGVKD. Trimming took 6 bases from V and 5 from J; bases not matched to a gene: 8. The CDR3 is 15 amino acids. The CDR3 spells CAISLAGGSQETQYF. DNA for the CDR3: TGTGCCATCAGCTTAGCGGGGGGGTCGCAGGAGACCCAGTACTTC.

Only a few counts were recorded for this clone. The rearrangement joins TRBV5-1 to TRBJ2-3; D is perhaps TRBD1 (5 bases). V lost 0 bases and J lost 1, with 9 bases in between. The CDR3 covers 15 residues. Germline CDR1 reads SGHRS; CDR2 reads YFSETQ. Here the CDR3 DNA reads TGCGCCAGCAGCTTGGAGTGGGGCGGCACAGATACGCAGTATTTT. This gives the protein CASSLEWGGTDTQYF.

The genes are TRBV6-1 and TRBJ2-7, with 7 nucleotides matching TRBD1. The CDR3 has 16 amino acids. Looked up from germline, CDR1 is MNHNS and CDR2 is SASEGT. With V trimmed by 6 bases and J by 0 bases, 11 bases remained unmatched. DNA for the CDR3: TGTGCCAGCAGCGAAATTCCGACAGGGAGCTCCTACGAGCAGTACTTC. It specifies CASSEIPTGSSYEQYF.

This clone was picked up a small number of times. The chain links TRBV6-5 to TRBJ1-5; D gene ambiguous. There are 15 residues in the CDR3. Trimming took off 0 bases at V and 6 bases at J, with 12 bases between the two ends. CDR1 and CDR2 (germline): MNHEY, SVGAGI. The CDR3 is CASSYSTRPGQPQHF. DNA for the CDR3: TGTGCCAGCAGTTACTCGACGAGGCCCGGTCAGCCCCAGCATTTT.

This clone was detected a few times. This chain joins TRBV7-2 and TRBJ2-7; the D is unclear. The CDR3 runs to 13 residues. The germline V and J ends were trimmed by 0 bases and 4 bases, with 7 bases remaining between them. Germline CDR1 SGHTA, CDR2 FQGNSA. CDR3 residues: CASSLAGRYEQYF. The CDR3 nucleotides are TGTGCCAGCAGCTTAGCCGGTCGGTACGAGCAGTACTTC. The variable domain in full, with the rest retrieved from reference TRBV7-2 and TRBJ2-7, is GAGVSQSPSNKVTEKGKDVELRCDPISGHTALYWYRQSLGQGLEFLIYFQGNSAPDKSGLPSDRFSAERTGGSVSTLTIQRTQQEDSAVYLCASSLAGRYEQYFGPGTRLTVT.

This clone turned up a few times. CDR3 sequence (DNA): TGCGCCAGCAGCCAAGCCCGGTCAACTAATGAAAAACTGTTTTTT. Amino acid sequence: CASSQARSTNEKLFF. The rearrangement uses TRBV4-3 and TRBJ1-4, with unresolved D. This CDR3 comprises 15 residues. Germline assignment: CDR1 LGHNA and CDR2 YSLEER. Trimming stripped 1 base from V and 0 bases from J, with 6 bases between.

This chain uses TRBV4-3 with TRBJ2-3, with D maybe TRBD2 (6 bases). Germline assignment: CDR1 LGHNA and CDR2 YSLEER. V dropped 0 bases and J dropped 1 base, with 8 bases sitting between them. There are 15 residues in the CDR3. CDR3 sequence reads: CASSQEKRGTDTQYF. Here the CDR3 DNA reads TGCGCCAGCAGCCAAGAGAAGCGGGGCACAGATACGCAGTATTTT.